This T cell receptor (beta chain) was captured in a study of cytomegalovirus exposure and HLA in healthy donors. Study results and caveats: Among the most significant clusters, several appeared linked to common viral pathogens in a later analysis.

Primers for the PCR totalled 60 Vbeta and 13 Jbeta. Repertoires were generated with immunoSEQ multiplex PCR, while TCRdb's copy carries only in-frame clones and drops some. The sample holds over 100,000 clones, approximately 64% seen once. Comments on this clone: What it binds is unknown.

Sequenced sample: PBMCs. The sequence was collected from a woman in her 40s in good health and CMV-seronegative.

CDR3 sequence (DNA): TGCGCCAGCAGCAAGGGACGGAGGGACACTGAAGCTTTCTTT. This gives the protein CASSKGRRDTEAFF. The chain joins TRBV4-3 to TRBJ1-1, with TRBD1 as a possible D gene (5 bases). The CDR3 consists of 14 residues. Germline V gene data show CDR1 as LGHNA and CDR2 as YSLEER. Trimming removed 5 bases from V and 3 bases from J, with 13 bases in between.